The text below deals with one TCR beta chain. Every bit of the isolated RNA underwent reverse transcription, so sequencing read expressed TCRB transcripts. TCRdb's copy holds only in-frame clones and misses some; the assay was immunoSEQ multiplex PCR. The table has about 140,000 clones, 9.5% to 10% seen once. The CDR3 is made up of 13 amino acids. V lost 5 bases, J lost 8 bases, and 5 bases stayed unmatched. CDR1 is SGHRS, CDR2 YFSETQ, per germline. The data derive from a study of beta chain features in type 1 diabetes. This rearrangement joins TRBV5-1 to TRBJ1-4, with 8 bases lining up with TRBD1. This sequence originates from a woman aged 40 to 50 in good health. Sequenced material: central memory CD4+ T cells from blood. In nucleotides, the CDR3 is TGCGCCAGCAGGGCAGGGGGCAGCGAAAAACTGTTTTTT. The encoded protein is CASRAGGSEKLFF.